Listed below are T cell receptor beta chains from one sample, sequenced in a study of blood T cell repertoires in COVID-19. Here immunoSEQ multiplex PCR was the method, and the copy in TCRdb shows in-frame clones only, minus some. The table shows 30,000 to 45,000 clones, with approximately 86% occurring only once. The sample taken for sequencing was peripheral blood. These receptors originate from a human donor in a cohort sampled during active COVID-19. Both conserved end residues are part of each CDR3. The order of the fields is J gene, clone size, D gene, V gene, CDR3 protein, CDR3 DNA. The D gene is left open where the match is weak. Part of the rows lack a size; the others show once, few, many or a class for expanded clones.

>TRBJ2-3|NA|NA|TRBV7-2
CASSLVSGMRTDTQYF
TGTGCCAGCAGCTTAGTCTCAGGGATGAGGACAGATACGCAGTATTTT
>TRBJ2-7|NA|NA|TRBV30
CAWSVSRVVSYEQYF
TGTGCCTGGAGTGTGAGCAGGGTAGTCTCCTACGAGCAGTACTTC
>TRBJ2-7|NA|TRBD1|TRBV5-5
CASSYEGQGAYEQYF
TGTGCCAGCAGCTATGAAGGACAGGGAGCCTACGAGCAGTACTTC
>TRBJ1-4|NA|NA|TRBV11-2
CASSLGQVGNEKLFF
TGTGCCAGCAGCTTAGGACAGGTTGGGAATGAAAAACTGTTTTTT
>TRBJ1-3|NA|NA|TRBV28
CASTLGPGSVIYF
TGTGCCAGCACCCTAGGGCCAGGGTCGGTCATATATTTT
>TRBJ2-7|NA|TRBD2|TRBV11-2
CASSLAPAGWFEQYF
TGTGCCAGCAGCTTAGCCCCAGCGGGGTGGTTTGAGCAGTACTTC
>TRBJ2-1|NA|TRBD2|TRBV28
CASSFGRQVVNEQFF
TGTGCCAGCAGTTTCGGGAGGCAGGTAGTCAATGAGCAGTTCTTC
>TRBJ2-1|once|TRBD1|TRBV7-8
CASTFSSAGGYNEQFF
TGTGCCAGCACCTTTTCTTCAGCAGGGGGCTACAATGAGCAGTTCTTC
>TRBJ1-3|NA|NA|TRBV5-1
CASSPDSNSGNTIYF
TGCGCCAGCAGCCCTGACAGCAACTCTGGAAACACCATATATTTT
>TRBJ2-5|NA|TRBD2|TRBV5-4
CASSFSGGLQETQYF
TGTGCCAGCAGCTTTAGCGGGGGCCTCCAAGAGACCCAGTACTTC